This TCR beta chain emerged from a study of shared clonotypes between healthy human individuals. The study's findings and limits: Shared clonotypes across all four donors exceeded non-shared ones in generation probability. Rarefaction indicated that sorted-subset sequencing remained incomplete although depth was large.

Per the germline V gene, CDR1 is SEHNR and CDR2 is FQNEAQ (reference sequence). The CDR3 loop spans 15 amino acids. Trimming cost V 1 base and J 1 base; bases outside gene matches: 1. Remarks on this clone: Its specificity is not known. This specimen includes other DNA sequences encoding the same CDR3.

In the naive CD8 group, cells lacked CD45RO and were positively selected for CCR7, so terminally differentiated effector memory CD45RA+ cells were left out. Nashville, Tennessee was home to all donors, who were Caucasian adults. Authors' data handling: From ImmunoSEQ came sequences covering only the junction and carrying no quality scores, so filtering differed. The protocol was immunoSEQ multiplex PCR, while the TCRdb copy is restricted to in-frame clones and leaves out a portion. That table furnishes V, J and clone size, whereas the DNA furnished D and trimming. The sample has around 640,000 clones, approximately 96% seen once; the top ten hold more than 0.085%.

The clonotype originates from a woman in her thirties in good health. V is TRBV7-9 and J is TRBJ2-1, with 7 bases matching TRBD1. Specimen: naive CD8+ T cells sorted from blood. CDR3 DNA: TGTGCCAGCAGCTTAGGACAGGGATCCTACAATGAGCAGTTCTTC. Translated: CASSLGQGSYNEQFF.